A selection of T cell receptor beta chains follows, all from one sample in a study of blood T cell repertoires in COVID-19. Libraries were prepared by immunoSEQ multiplex PCR; TCRdb keeps only in-frame clonotypes and omits some of them. The sample has around 250,000 clones, 86% seen once. Sample: peripheral blood. The receptors derive from a man between 18 and 35 years old with active or convalescent COVID-19. Each CDR3 is given with its conserved first and last residue. A D gene is named only where the DNA matches it firmly. Clone size is stated in some rows and not others, as once, few, many or a class when expanded.

d_call	v_call	j_call	clone_size	cdr3_nt	cdr3_aa
.	TRBV5-1	TRBJ1-6	.	TGCGCCAGCAGCTATCCGGGTCGCGATAATTCACCCCTCCACTTT	CASSYPGRDNSPLHF
.	TRBV15	TRBJ2-3	.	TGTGCCACCAGCTTAAAATCACGGGGTCCTTGGGCGCAGTATTTT	CATSLKSRGPWAQYF
.	TRBV5-1	TRBJ1-2	.	TGCGCCAGCAGCTTTGAGGGTTCTGCGACCTACACCTTC	CASSFEGSATYTF
.	TRBV12-3/TRBV12-4	TRBJ2-7	.	TGTGCCAGCAGTTTTCTAAATCACTACGAGCAGTACTTC	CASSFLNHYEQYF
.	TRBV19	TRBJ1-2	.	TGTGCCAGTAGTCCCGAGGACAGCTCTAACTATGGCTACACCTTC	CASSPEDSSNYGYTF
.	TRBV7-9	TRBJ1-5	.	TGTGCCAGCAGCTTTGGTCAGGGCAATCAGCCCCAGCATTTT	CASSFGQGNQPQHF
.	TRBV29-1	TRBJ2-5	.	TGCAGCGTTGAAGAGGGGGGAAGTGGAAAGGGGTACTTC	CSVEEGGSGKGYF
TRBD1	TRBV5-1	TRBJ1-1	.	TGCGCCAGCAGTCCCGGACAGGGGGTTGAAGCTTTCTTT	CASSPGQGVEAFF
.	TRBV29-1	TRBJ2-2	.	TGCAGCGTTGGGACTCCCACGAACACCGGGGAGCTGTTTTTT	CSVGTPTNTGELFF
.	TRBV7-2	TRBJ2-7	once	TGTGCCAGCAGCTTAACATGGGGCGAAGGATACGAGCAGTACTTC	CASSLTWGEGYEQYF
.	TRBV24-1	TRBJ2-2	few	TGTGCCACCAGTGATCCTAACACCGGGGAGCTGTTTTTT	CATSDPNTGELFF
.	TRBV7-9	TRBJ1-3	.	TGTGCCAGCAGCTTAATCCAGGGTCGGGACACCATATATTTT	CASSLIQGRDTIYF
TRBD1	TRBV5-1	TRBJ1-1	.	TGCGCCAGCAGCCCCAAGACAGGGACTGAAGCTTTCTTT	CASSPKTGTEAFF
.	TRBV5-1	TRBJ2-1	.	TGCGCCAGCAGCCCCTCTAATGTGGGGCCCGGCAATGAGCAGTTCTTC	CASSPSNVGPGNEQFF
TRBD2	TRBV11-2	TRBJ2-2	.	TGTGCCAGCAGCGATTTAGCGGGGGGTCAGAACACCGGGGAGCTGTTTTTT	CASSDLAGGQNTGELFF
.	TRBV9	TRBJ2-2	.	TGTGCCAGCAGCCCACTAAACACCGGGGAGCTGTTTTTT	CASSPLNTGELFF
TRBD1	TRBV3-1/TRBV3-2	TRBJ1-4	.	TGTGCCAGCAGCCTTGGACAGGGGGATGAAAAACTGTTTTTT	CASSLGQGDEKLFF
TRBD1	TRBV10-3	TRBJ1-2	.	TGTGCCATCAGTGAGTCGGTGACAGGGGAAATTGATGGCTACACCTTC	CAISESVTGEIDGYTF
.	TRBV3-1/TRBV3-2	TRBJ2-2	.	TGTGCCAGCAGCCAAACCCGCGACCAGCGGCCCGGGGAGCTGTTTTTT	CASSQTRDQRPGELFF
TRBD1	TRBV27	TRBJ2-5	.	TGTGCCAGCAGTTTAATCGGGACAGGGTTTGGAGAGACCCAGTACTTC	CASSLIGTGFGETQYF
.	TRBV28	TRBJ2-1	.	TGTGCCAGCAGTTTGAACCAGGACAATGAGCAGTTCTTC	CASSLNQDNEQFF
TRBD1	TRBV19	TRBJ1-2	.	TGTGCCAGTAGTATAACTTTGGGGACAGGGCCCGCTAACTATGGCTACACCTTC	CASSITLGTGPANYGYTF
TRBD1	TRBV24-1	TRBJ1-5	.	TGTGCCACCAGTGACAAACGGACAGGCGGCCAGCCCCAGCATTTT	CATSDKRTGGQPQHF
.	TRBV10-3	TRBJ1-2	.	TGTGCCATCAACCGCCTCTTTGGTGCTGCGGATGGCTATGGCTACACCTTC	CAINRLFGAADGYGYTF
.	TRBV14	TRBJ2-7	.	TGTGCCAGCAGCCAGGACAGCTCCTACGAGCAGTACTTC	CASSQDSSYEQYF
.	TRBV4-1	TRBJ1-2	many	TGCGCCAGCAGCACCCCGGGGGATTTTGGCTATGGCTACACCTTC	CASSTPGDFGYGYTF
.	TRBV28	TRBJ2-2	few	TGTGCCAGCAGTTTTTATGGGACAACCACCGGGGAGCTGTTTTTT	CASSFYGTTTGELFF
TRBD1	TRBV11-3	TRBJ1-2	.	TGTGCCACAAGACAGGGGGCGGATGGCTACACCTTC	CATRQGADGYTF
TRBD1	TRBV6-2/TRBV6-3	TRBJ1-1	.	TGTGCCAGCAGTGGGGGGGACAGGTTGGAAATAGGCACTGAAGCTTTCTTT	CASSGGDRLEIGTEAFF